These 13 T cell receptor beta chains came from one sample sequenced in a study of T cells in localized non-small cell lung cancer. The repertoire was sequenced with immunoSEQ multiplex PCR; TCRdb's copy has only in-frame clones and lacks some. The data show about 92,000 clones, roughly 88% seen once. The material was PBMCs, obtained before any cancer treatment. These receptors were taken from a woman aged 40-69 years with stage II squamous cell lung carcinoma.

This clone was observed once. This chain connects TRBV5-4 to TRBJ1-2; D call uncertain. This CDR3 is built from 14 residues. The V end was cut by 0 bases, the J end by 1 base, with 7 bases between. From germline, CDR1 is SGHNT and CDR2 YYREEE (reference sequence). The CDR3 loop reads CASSLVTHNYGYTF. The CDR3 DNA is TGTGCCAGCAGCTTGGTTACCCATAACTATGGCTACACCTTC.

This clone is a singleton in its sample. V is TRBV6-5 and J is TRBJ1-5; no reliable D call. The CDR3 loop spans 13 amino acids. V was trimmed by 6 bases and J by 1 base, leaving 7 bases between them. Germline-derived CDR1 and CDR2 are MNHEY and SVGAGI. The CDR3, as DNA: TGTGCCAGCAGCAGCAGGAGCAATCAGCCCCAGCATTTT. Encoded protein: CASSSRSNQPQHF.

The chain carries TRBV6-5 and TRBJ2-1, with a weak D call TRBD2 (6 bases). Germline lookup yields CDR1 MNHEY and CDR2 SVGAGI. The CDR3 has 16 amino acids. Deletions cut 4 bases from V and 0 bases from J, with 13 bases between. The CDR3 spells CASSSLAPSSYNEQFF. CDR3 DNA sequence: TGTGCCAGCAGTTCCCTAGCGCCTAGCTCCTACAATGAGCAGTTCTTC.

V and J are TRBV19 and TRBJ2-2, with D possibly matching TRBD1 (6 bases). Trimming took 0 bases from V and 5 from J, leaving 16 bases between them. Germline values: CDR1 LNHDA, CDR2 SQIVND (reference sequence). The CDR3 runs to 17 residues. The CDR3: CASSIEMGARRTGELFF. CDR3 in DNA: TGTGCCAGTAGTATAGAGATGGGGGCCCGTAGGACCGGGGAGCTGTTTTTT. Drawing the rest from reference TRBV19 and TRBJ2-2, the complete variable domain is DGGITQSPKYLFRKEGQNVTLSCEQNLNHDAMYWYRQDPGQGLRLIYYSQIVNDFQKGDIAEGYSVSREKKESFPLTVTSAQKNPTAFYLCASSIEMGARRTGELFFGEGSRLTVL.

This chain connects TRBV7-9 to TRBJ1-4; a possible D gene is TRBD1 (5 bases). The CDR3 has 16 amino acids. The germline CDR1 and CDR2 sequences are SEHNR and FQNEAQ (reference sequence). The V end was cut by 3 bases, the J end by 0 bases, with 11 bases between. This chain's CDR3 is CASSFPEGTTNEKLFF. The CDR3 DNA reads as TGTGCCAGCAGCTTCCCTGAGGGGACAACTAATGAAAAACTGTTTTTT.

J is TRBJ1-1 and V is TRBV27; 7 bases are shared with TRBD1. The CDR3 has 14 residues. Germline V gene sequence: CDR1 MNHEY, CDR2 SMNVEV (reference sequence). Losses at the gene ends were 6 bases for V and 1 base for J; bases not matched to a gene: 5. The CDR3 region has the DNA TGTGCCAGCAGCCCGACAGGGACGAACACTGAAGCTTTCTTT. Translating it yields CASSPTGTNTEAFF.

The CDR3 coding sequence is TGTGCCACCAGCAGAGATCAGGTCGTGGGGGTCCTAAACATTCAGTACTTC. Its protein product is CATSRDQVVGVLNIQYF. This rearrangement joins TRBV15 to TRBJ2-4; perhaps D is TRBD1 or TRBD2 (5 bases each). In germline, CDR1 is LNHNV, CDR2 YYDKDF (reference sequence). This CDR3 region has 17 residues. Trimming took off 0 bases at V and 6 bases at J, with 18 bases between the two ends.

DNA of the CDR3: TGTGCCAGCAGACGGGACAGGGAGATTCAGCCCCAGCATTTT. Translated, it gives CASRRDREIQPQHF. The genes are TRBV6-1 and TRBJ1-5, with 9 bases aligning to TRBD1. The CDR3 has 14 residues. V dropped 6 bases and J dropped 6; count of bases not matched to a gene: 6. Germline V lookup: CDR1 MNHNS, CDR2 SASEGT.

This chain connects TRBV14 to TRBJ2-1; D not resolved. The V gene's germline CDR1 is SGHDN and CDR2 FVKESK. With 5 bases removed from V and 8 bases from J, the gap between germline ends came to 16 bases. This CDR3 region has 14 residues. The CDR3 here is CASSSLGVGYEQFF. Here the CDR3 DNA reads TGTGCCAGCAGCTCCCTTGGGGTCGGGTATGAGCAGTTCTTC.

The chain links TRBV28 to TRBJ1-2; TRBD1 agrees at 8 bases. The V segment lost 2 bases and the J segment 6 bases; nucleotides outside the gene matches: 11. This CDR3 is 16 amino acids long. Germline loops: CDR1 MDHEN, CDR2 SYDVKM. CDR3 residues: CASSLAGQGGDHGYTF. DNA of the CDR3: TGTGCCAGCAGTTTAGCCGGACAGGGCGGTGATCATGGCTACACCTTC.

This sequence joins TRBV2 and TRBJ1-4, with a weak D call TRBD1 (6 bases). The V and J ends lost 8 bases and 8 bases respectively, with 9 bases between them. This CDR3 spans 11 amino acids. Germline V gives CDR1 SNHLY, CDR2 FYNNEI. The CDR3 spells CASRGGEKLFF. The CDR3 DNA reads as TGTGCCAGCCGGGGGGGCGAAAAACTGTTTTTT.

This chain uses TRBV6-5 with TRBJ2-7; TRBD1 might be the D (6 bases). The CDR3 loop spans 13 amino acids. From germline, CDR1 is MNHEY and CDR2 SVGAGI. V lost 6 bases, J lost 7 bases, and 16 bases lay in between. For the CDR3, the DNA is TGTGCCAGCAGCTGGACAGATGTCTCTGAGCAGTACTTC. Residues: CASSWTDVSEQYF.

This chain uses TRBV7-9 with TRBJ1-2; D remains ambiguous. The germline V gene encodes CDR1 SEHNR and CDR2 FQNEAQ (reference sequence). This CDR3 comprises 13 residues. V was clipped by 5 bases and J by 4 bases, with 11 bases between them. CDR3 sequence reads: CASSPRRGYGYTF. The CDR3 DNA sequence: TGTGCCAGCAGCCCAAGACGGGGCTATGGCTACACCTTC.